These 23 T cell receptor beta chains originate from one sample sequenced in a study of Graves' ophthalmopathy and Graves' hyperthyroidism. Transcripts of RNA were the source for amplifying TCR beta CDR3 regions. An opening RT-PCR round employed HTBI primers and preceded a second-round multiplex PCR. One entry per CDR3 protein, called by TCRdb with MiXCR from the multiplex PCR reads. The table lists 450,000 or so distinct CDR3 sequences, 13% to 15% of them singletons. Sequenced material: blood. The receptors shown here come from a woman in her thirties with Graves' ophthalmopathy.

This clonotype was counted ten times or more. The chain joins TRBV28 to TRBJ2-5, with unresolved D. The germline CDR1 and CDR2 sequences are MDHEN and SYDVKM. Trimming left V 5 bases short and J 3 bases short, with 7 bases between. This CDR3 has 12 residues. Written as DNA, the CDR3 is TGTGCCAGCAGTAAGTCAGAAGAGACCCAGTACTTC. Translation: CASSKSEETQYF.

This clonotype was picked up many times. The chain is built from TRBV12-3 or TRBV12-4 and TRBJ1-2, with TRBD1 matching 8 bases. Trimming took 6 bases from V and 7 from J; bases not matched to a gene: 13. CDR3 length equals 15 residues. The CDR3 loop is CASSPGTGSFSGYTF. CDR3 in DNA: TGTGCCAGCAGCCCCGGGACAGGTTCCTTCTCTGGCTACACCTTC.

This clonotype has a count of ten or more. The chain's CDR3 is CASSYETGVGSPLHF. CDR3 coding DNA: TGTGCCAGCAGCTACGAGACAGGGGTAGGATCACCCCTCCACTTT. The chain links TRBV7-2 to TRBJ1-6; TRBD1 matches 8 bases. The V gene end was trimmed by 4 bases and the J gene end by 10 bases; junction bases not matched to a gene: 9. There are 15 residues in the CDR3. Looked up from germline, CDR1 is SGHTA and CDR2 is FQGNSA.

Ten or more counts support this clonotype. The CDR3 region is CASSQVSGRQAFF. Written as DNA, the CDR3 is TGTGCCAGCAGCCAAGTTTCGGGCAGGCAAGCTTTCTTT. The chain is built from TRBV3-1 and TRBJ1-1; D is unclear. The length of the CDR3 is 13 residues. Looked up from germline, CDR1 is LGHDT and CDR2 is YNNKEL (reference sequence). V was shortened by 1 base and J by 9 bases, with 12 bases between the two germline ends.

At least ten counts were recorded for this clonotype. The chain employs TRBV6-2 or TRBV6-3 and TRBJ2-2; D is unresolved. Trimming removed 7 bases at V and 3 bases at J, with 12 bases between. The length of the CDR3 is 14 residues. CDR1 is MNHEY and CDR2 is SVGEGT in the germline V gene. The CDR3 region has the DNA TGTGCCAGCAAATATCTTCGGGACACCGGGGAGCTGTTTTTT. Protein: CASKYLRDTGELFF.

This clonotype was detected many times. The gene calls are TRBV6-5 and TRBJ2-7; D unclear. The V gene's germline CDR1 is MNHEY and CDR2 SVGAGI. V was trimmed by 0 bases and J by 7 bases, leaving 7 bases between them. The CDR3 sequence is 12 residues long. CDR3 bases: TGTGCCAGCAGTTACTCGAACGGAGAGCAGTACTTC. It yields the protein CASSYSNGEQYF.

Ten or more counts support this clonotype. The rearrangement links TRBV24-1 to TRBJ2-4; D tentatively reads TRBD1 or TRBD2 (5 bases each). Looked up from germline, CDR1 is KGHDR and CDR2 is SFDVKD. V dropped 1 base and J dropped 1 base, with 10 bases sitting between them. The CDR3 is made up of 16 amino acids. The CDR3 region is CATSDLEGMAKNIQYF. In DNA form, the CDR3 reads TGTGCCACCAGTGATTTAGAGGGGATGGCCAAAAACATTCAGTACTTC.

This chain uses TRBV12-3 or TRBV12-4 with TRBJ1-5; D not resolved. The CDR3 sequence is 15 residues long. Trimming cost V 5 bases and J 2 bases, with 13 bases left between them. The CDR3 nucleotides read TGTGCCAGCAGTCCTGTTGAGGTGGGCAATCAGCCCCAGCATTTT. It is translated as CASSPVEVGNQPQHF.

This clonotype was observed a handful of times. This CDR3 is CASSPLWATEAFF. In DNA form, the CDR3 reads TGTGCCAGCAGTCCGCTGTGGGCCACTGAAGCTTTCTTT. This chain connects TRBV12-3 or TRBV12-4 to TRBJ1-1; D gene uncertain. Trimming removed 5 bases from V and 4 bases from J, with 11 bases in between. This CDR3 is 13 amino acids long.

This clonotype was seen ten or more times. The chain is built from TRBV3-1 and TRBJ1-6, with TRBD1 matching 11 bases. The CDR3 consists of 14 residues. With 4 bases clipped from V and 7 bases from J, the junction kept 0 bases outside the gene matches. Germline values: CDR1 LGHDT, CDR2 YNNKEL (reference sequence). The CDR3 coding sequence is TGTGCCAGCAGCCGGACAGGGGGCAATTCACCCCTCCACTTT. This gives the protein CASSRTGGNSPLHF.

This clonotype was seen repeatedly, ten times or more. The genes are TRBV4-2 and TRBJ2-2; TRBD1 matches at 9 bases. The germline CDR1 and CDR2 sequences are LGHNA and YNFKEQ. This CDR3 has 14 amino acids. The V segment lost 4 bases and the J segment 5 bases; nucleotides outside the gene matches: 2. In DNA, the CDR3 is TGTGCCAGCAGCCGACAGGGGGGAACCGGGGAGCTGTTTTTT. Encoded protein: CASSRQGGTGELFF.

There are many counts of this clonotype. The gene calls are TRBV20-1 and TRBJ1-1; maybe TRBD1 (5 bases). The CDR3 contains 15 residues. Deletions cut 5 bases from V and 4 bases from J, with 20 bases between. Germline V CDR1 and CDR2: DFQATT, SNEGSKA (reference sequence). Here the CDR3 reads CSAPGTWTGPTEAFF. The CDR3 DNA sequence: TGCAGTGCTCCAGGGACCTGGACTGGACCCACTGAAGCTTTCTTT.

This clonotype was counted only a few times. The V gene is TRBV12-3 or TRBV12-4, the J gene TRBJ1-5; D not resolved. V lost 3 bases and J lost 0, with 6 bases in between. The CDR3 extends over 14 amino acids. The CDR3 DNA is TGTGCCAGCAGTTTTTTGAGTAGCAATCAGCCCCAGCATTTT. This encodes CASSFLSSNQPQHF.

This clonotype was picked up many times. This chain joins TRBV20-1 and TRBJ1-5; no reliable D call. V was pared by 6 bases and J by 7 bases, with 4 bases between. Germline V gene lookup returns CDR1 DFQATT and CDR2 SNEGSKA (reference sequence). CDR3 length: 9 amino acids. As DNA, the CDR3 is TGCAGTGCGGGGCAGCCCCAGCATTTT. The encoded protein is CSAGQPQHF.

The table lists this clonotype with a few counts. V gene TRBV6-1 combines with J gene TRBJ2-2, with D possibly being TRBD1 or TRBD2 (5 bases each). Trimming took off 8 bases at V and 6 bases at J, with 13 bases between the two ends. Per the germline V gene, CDR1 is MNHNS and CDR2 is SASEGT. The CDR3 is made up of 13 amino acids. This CDR3 reads CASQGVGAGELFF. Written as DNA, the CDR3 is TGTGCCAGCCAGGGAGTAGGGGCCGGGGAGCTGTTTTTT.

This clonotype has at least ten counts. V usage is TRBV7-2 and J usage is TRBJ1-5; D uncertain. Germline CDR1 reads SGHTA; CDR2 reads FQGNSA. Deletions cut 1 base from V and 3 bases from J, with 7 bases between. The CDR3 spans 14 residues. CDR3 sequence (DNA): TGTGCCAGCAGCTTAGTTAGGATCAATCAGCCCCAGCATTTT. Its translation: CASSLVRINQPQHF.

This chain connects TRBV12-3 or TRBV12-4 to TRBJ2-7; 7 nucleotides line up with TRBD1. The CDR3 contains 14 residues. V was pared by 6 bases and J by 5 bases, with 10 bases of the junction left unmatched. The CDR3 nucleotides are TGTGCCAGCAGCAAGACAGGGTTAGTCGACGAGCAGTACTTC. Translation: CASSKTGLVDEQYF.

This clonotype was detected a few times. The J gene is TRBJ2-2, the V gene TRBV11-2; D may be TRBD1 (5 bases). Germline lookup yields CDR1 SGHAT and CDR2 FQNNGV. This CDR3 has 16 amino acids. V was cut by 2 bases and J by 2 bases, with 12 bases left in between. The CDR3 reads CASSLIGVGNTGELFF. The CDR3 DNA follows: TGTGCCAGCAGCTTAATAGGGGTTGGCAACACCGGGGAGCTGTTTTTT.

J is TRBJ1-1 and V is TRBV12-3 or TRBV12-4; D remains unclear. CDR3 length equals 14 residues. V was clipped by 0 bases and J by 4 bases, with 9 bases between them. The CDR3 here is CASSLAGWGTEAFF. The CDR3 DNA reads TGTGCCAGCAGTTTAGCTGGCTGGGGCACTGAAGCTTTCTTT.

This clonotype appeared many times. This chain uses TRBV12-3 or TRBV12-4 with TRBJ2-4; no firm D call. V shed 7 bases and J shed 7 bases, with 14 bases lying between them. CDR3 length: 13 residues. The chain's CDR3 is CASIGPPANIQYF. The CDR3 region has the DNA TGTGCCAGCATCGGCCCCCCGGCGAACATTCAGTACTTC.

The table lists this clonotype with many counts. One junction end does not reproduce the germline sequence, and a read error may be involved. This chain links TRBV24-1 with TRBJ1-5; 8 positions match TRBD1. Germline assignment: CDR1 KGHDR and CDR2 SFDVKD. This CDR3 region has 20 residues. The CDR3 DNA reads TGTGCCACCAGTGCCATAGTGAAGGGACAGGCGGTCAATAGCAAGCAGCCCCAGCATTTT. It codes for CATSAIVKGQAVNSKQPQHF.

This clonotype was seen a handful of times. V and J are TRBV30 and TRBJ2-2; D is possibly TRBD1 (6 bases). V lost 3 bases and J 3 bases, leaving 14 bases between the germline ends. The CDR3 runs to 15 residues. Germline V gene sequence: CDR1 GTSNPN, CDR2 SVGIG (reference sequence). The CDR3 coding sequence is TGTGCCTGGAGGGGGGACAACATGGACACCGGGGAGCTGTTTTTT. Translated, it gives CAWRGDNMDTGELFF.

This clonotype has at least ten counts. This chain connects TRBV20-1 to TRBJ1-6; D unclear. Germline V lookup: CDR1 DFQATT, CDR2 SNEGSKA (reference sequence). The CDR3 length is 11 residues. Trimming pared 3 bases from V and 14 bases from J, leaving 11 bases between. Here the CDR3 DNA reads TGCAGTGCTAGTTTGCCGCAAACCCTCCACTTT. Encoded protein: CSASLPQTLHF.